The clone carrying this TCR beta chain was detected only a few times. Antigen: not known. This CDR3 has 13 residues. Deletions cut 0 bases from V and 0 bases from J, with 2 bases between. From germline, CDR1 is MNHNY and CDR2 SVGAGI (reference sequence). Both 60 Vbeta primers and 13 Jbeta primers went into the PCR. Produced via immunoSEQ multiplex PCR; TCRdb's table is partial and in-frame only. The top ten hold 1.1% of the sample, which has 75,000 to 80,000 clones, around three quarters seen once. These data belong to a study of cytomegalovirus exposure and HLA in healthy donors. Findings and caveats of the study: Beyond CMV serostatus, there was no information to go on about immune exposure.

The source material was PBMCs. The sequence came from a male donor in good health and CMV-seronegative. The gene calls are TRBV6-6 and TRBJ2-5; D is unresolved. CDR3 nucleotide sequence: TGTGCCAGCAGTTACTCCTACCAAGAGACCCAGTACTTC. The encoded protein is CASSYSYQETQYF.